This is a list of T cell receptor beta chains from one sample in a study of T-cell memory formation after mild COVID-19. TCRdb reprocessed the 5' RACE reads via MiXCR and lists one record per CDR3 protein. The top ten clones hold 20% to 25% of a sample with more than 350,000 distinct CDR3 sequences, about a sixth of them seen once. The sequencing sample was made of PBMCs or a T cell subset sorted from them (not recorded which). These receptors came from a man younger than 35 who had mild COVID-19 (a few samples of this study predate the infection). Cell type and time point are not known. Each CDR3 is given with its conserved first and last residue. D genes are given only for firm matches. Size tells how often a clone was seen (once, few, many) or the class of an expanded clone, and some rows leave it out.

V: TRBV6-5; J: TRBJ2-3; size: NA; D: NA; CDR3: CASSYKGPKGTDTQYF; DNA: TGTGCCAGCAGTTACAAGGGTCCGAAGGGCACAGATACGCAGTATTTT
V: TRBV5-6; J: TRBJ1-1; size: NA; D: TRBD1; CDR3: CASSRQGPGEAFF; DNA: TGTGCCAGCAGCCGACAGGGACCAGGAGAAGCTTTCTTT
V: TRBV6-5; J: TRBJ2-5; size: few; D: NA; CDR3: CASSPVPARGQETQYF; DNA: TGTGCCAGCAGTCCCGTACCGGCGCGGGGCCAAGAGACCCAGTACTTC
V: TRBV4-3; J: TRBJ1-2; size: NA; D: NA; CDR3: CASSQETGIITNYGYTF; DNA: TGCGCCAGCAGCCAAGAAACAGGGATAATAACTAACTATGGCTACACCTTC
V: TRBV29-1; J: TRBJ1-1; size: few; D: NA; CDR3: CSVEDAGTRAFF; DNA: TGCAGCGTTGAAGATGCCGGGACTCGAGCTTTCTTT
V: TRBV25-1; J: TRBJ2-3; size: few; D: TRBD1; CDR3: CASSEYRTGGPDTQYF; DNA: TGTGCCAGCAGTGAATACAGGACAGGGGGCCCAGATACGCAGTATTTT
V: TRBV20-1; J: TRBJ1-2; size: few; D: TRBD1; CDR3: CSARVGTVNGYTF; DNA: TGCAGTGCTAGAGTGGGGACAGTGAATGGCTACACCTTC
V: TRBV6-2/TRBV6-3; J: TRBJ2-2; size: NA; D: TRBD1; CDR3: CATTGVRDTGELFF; DNA: TGTGCCACCACAGGGGTTCGAGACACCGGGGAGCTGTTTTTT
V: TRBV6-5; J: TRBJ1-6; size: few; D: NA; CDR3: CASRWGTGYNSPLHF; DNA: TGTGCCAGCAGGTGGGGGACGGGTTATAATTCACCCCTCCACTTT
V: TRBV11-2; J: TRBJ2-5; size: few; D: NA; CDR3: CASSLGYSQETQYF; DNA: TGTGCCAGCAGCTTAGGGTACAGCCAAGAGACCCAGTACTTC
V: TRBV5-4; J: TRBJ2-7; size: NA; D: NA; CDR3: CASSLGQDAEQYF; DNA: TGTGCCAGCAGCTTGGGGCAGGACGCCGAGCAGTACTTC
V: TRBV29-1; J: TRBJ2-7; size: NA; D: TRBD2; CDR3: CSVETNAGAYEQYF; DNA: TGCAGCGTTGAAACGAACGCGGGGGCCTACGAGCAGTACTTC
V: TRBV7-2; J: TRBJ2-5; size: many; D: NA; CDR3: CASSLGPRETQYF; DNA: TGTGCCAGCAGCTTGGGACCACGGGAGACCCAGTACTTC
V: TRBV2; J: TRBJ2-1; size: many; D: NA; CDR3: CASSEALRGVSEQFF; DNA: TGTGCCAGCAGTGAAGCGCTTCGAGGGGTTTCCGAGCAGTTCTTC